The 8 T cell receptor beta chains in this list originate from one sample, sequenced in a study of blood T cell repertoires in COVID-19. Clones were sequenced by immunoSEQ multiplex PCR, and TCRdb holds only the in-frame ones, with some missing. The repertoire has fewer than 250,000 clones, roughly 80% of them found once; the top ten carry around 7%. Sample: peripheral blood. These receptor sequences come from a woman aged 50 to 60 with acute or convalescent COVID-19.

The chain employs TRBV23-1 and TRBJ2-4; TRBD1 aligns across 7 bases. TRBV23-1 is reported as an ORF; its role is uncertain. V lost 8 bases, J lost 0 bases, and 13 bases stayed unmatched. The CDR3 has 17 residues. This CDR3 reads CASSTGPSPIAKNIQYF. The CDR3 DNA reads TGCGCCAGCTCGACAGGGCCCAGCCCTATAGCCAAAAACATTCAGTACTTC.

CDR3 sequence: CASSLILRGGSGELFF. Here the CDR3 DNA reads TGTGCCAGCAGTTTAATTCTCCGGGGGGGATCCGGGGAGCTGTTTTTT. The chain joins TRBV28 to TRBJ2-2; TRBD2 agrees at 8 bases. Germline CDR1 reads MDHEN; CDR2 reads SYDVKM. The CDR3 runs to 16 residues. V lost 2 bases and J lost 6; bases outside the gene matches: 8.

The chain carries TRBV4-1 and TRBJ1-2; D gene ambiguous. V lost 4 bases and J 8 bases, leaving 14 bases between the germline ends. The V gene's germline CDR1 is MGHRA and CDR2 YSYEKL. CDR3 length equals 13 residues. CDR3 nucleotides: TGCGCCAGCAGCCTCAGCGGGAGAGAAGGCTACACCTTC. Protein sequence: CASSLSGREGYTF.

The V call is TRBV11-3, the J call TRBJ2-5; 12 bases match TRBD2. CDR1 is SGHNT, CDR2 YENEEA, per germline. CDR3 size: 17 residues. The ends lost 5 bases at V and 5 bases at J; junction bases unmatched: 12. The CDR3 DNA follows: TGTGCCAGCAGCCCACGCCCTAGCGGGGGGGCCGGGGAGACCCAGTACTTC. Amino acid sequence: CASSPRPSGGAGETQYF.

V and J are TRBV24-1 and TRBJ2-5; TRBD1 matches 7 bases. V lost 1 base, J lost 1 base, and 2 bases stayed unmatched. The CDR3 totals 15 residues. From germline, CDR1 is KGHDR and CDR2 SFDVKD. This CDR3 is CATSDLGGPQETQYF. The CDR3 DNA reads TGTGCCACCAGTGATTTAGGGGGCCCCCAAGAGACCCAGTACTTC.

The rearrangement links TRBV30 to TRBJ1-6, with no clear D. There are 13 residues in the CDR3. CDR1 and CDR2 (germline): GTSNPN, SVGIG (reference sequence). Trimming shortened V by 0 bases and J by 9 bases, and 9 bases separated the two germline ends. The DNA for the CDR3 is TGTGCCTGGAGTGTACGGCGGGGTTCACCCCTCCACTTT. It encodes CAWSVRRGSPLHF.

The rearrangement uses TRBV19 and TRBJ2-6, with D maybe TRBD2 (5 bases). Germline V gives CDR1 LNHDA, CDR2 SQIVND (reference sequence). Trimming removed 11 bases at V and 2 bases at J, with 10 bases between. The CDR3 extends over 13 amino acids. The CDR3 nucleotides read TGTGCCGTGGGAGTCACTGGGGCCAACGTCCTGACTTTC. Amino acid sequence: CAVGVTGANVLTF.

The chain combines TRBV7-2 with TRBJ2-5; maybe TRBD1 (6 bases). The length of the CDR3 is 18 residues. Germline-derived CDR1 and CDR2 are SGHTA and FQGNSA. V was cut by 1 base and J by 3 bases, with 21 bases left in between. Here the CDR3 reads CASSLVFGVDRREETQYF. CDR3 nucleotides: TGTGCCAGCAGCTTAGTTTTCGGTGTCGACAGGCGTGAAGAGACCCAGTACTTC.